The rows below give T cell receptor beta chains drawn from one sample of a study of T cells in Graves' hyperthyroidism and ophthalmopathy. TCRdb independently ran MiXCR on the multiplex PCR reads; one entry per CDR3 protein. The profile shows some 620,000 distinct CDR3 sequences, 16% of them singletons. Sample: blood. The receptor set was obtained from a woman aged 25 to 45 with Graves' hyperthyroidism. The CDR3 runs from the conserved cysteine through the conserved F or W.

j_call v_call cdr3_aa
TRBJ2-1 TRBV27 CASSFLGSRDEQFF
TRBJ1-1 TRBV19 CASSVTVGTEAFF
TRBJ2-1 TRBV2 CASRGDSSYNEQFF
TRBJ2-1 TRBV5-1 CASSLWMAGTDNEQFF
TRBJ1-5 TRBV6-1 CASRNRGLSNQPQHF
TRBJ2-7 TRBV9 CASSASAGEQYF
TRBJ1-5 TRBV30 CAWSPRGQGPYQPQHF
TRBJ1-4 TRBV7-9 CASSSDSWTGFNEKLFF
TRBJ1-2 TRBV6-1 CAPTKAALGLYGYTF
TRBJ1-1 TRBV15 CATSRDLEAEAFF
TRBJ2-7 TRBV28 CASRRSSGRSYEQYF
TRBJ2-7 TRBV2 CASSDSRVWEQYF
TRBJ2-1 TRBV28 CASSPGLAGGPSQFF
TRBJ2-1 TRBV5-1 CASSFRGLAGYTYNEQFF
TRBJ1-1 TRBV7-8 CASSHSGTGATEAFF
TRBJ2-5 TRBV29-1 CSAGGQTPQETQYF
TRBJ2-1 TRBV2 CASTRLEVDEQFF
TRBJ2-5 TRBV6-1 CASSLSWPSRGETQYF
TRBJ1-1 TRBV5-1 CASSPPSSTEAFF
TRBJ1-5 TRBV9 CAVKGPQHF
TRBJ2-1 TRBV30 CAWNWGLHNEQFF
TRBJ1-1 TRBV7-6 CASSLGYNDEAFF
TRBJ2-7 TRBV28 CASSSAGPSSYEQYF
TRBJ1-5 TRBV28 CASSYREANQPQHF
TRBJ2-5 TRBV2 CASTPGQGGSETQYF
TRBJ2-5 TRBV7-9 CASSYRGDVMGETQYF
TRBJ2-7 TRBV27 CASSWTRTSPEQYF
TRBJ2-1 TRBV12-3/TRBV12-4 CASRSRGTYNEQFF
TRBJ2-7 TRBV20-1 CSARDLGLAGPRAYEQYF
TRBJ1-1 TRBV20-1 CSASYTLNTEAFF
TRBJ2-3 TRBV24-1 CATSDASGRRTDTQYF
TRBJ2-1 TRBV20-1 CSARGGSGSSNEQFF
TRBJ2-7 TRBV28 CASSRQAFYEQYF
TRBJ2-7 TRBV11-2 CASSFQPGTAVFFYEQYF
TRBJ1-1 TRBV12-3/TRBV12-4 CASSQTRTGATEAFF
TRBJ2-3 TRBV6-1 CASSRPMGGMVTDTQYF
TRBJ2-2 TRBV7-6 CASSIGQGNTGELFF
TRBJ2-5 TRBV29-1 CSVGRPDSQYF
TRBJ2-2 TRBV30 CAWSPDAGELFF
TRBJ1-2 TRBV6-2/TRBV6-3 CASIPSANYGYTF
TRBJ2-2 TRBV20-1 CSARGLWTGELFF
TRBJ2-5 TRBV27 CASSSSGTSRSETQYF
TRBJ2-7 TRBV10-3 CAISESVEQYF